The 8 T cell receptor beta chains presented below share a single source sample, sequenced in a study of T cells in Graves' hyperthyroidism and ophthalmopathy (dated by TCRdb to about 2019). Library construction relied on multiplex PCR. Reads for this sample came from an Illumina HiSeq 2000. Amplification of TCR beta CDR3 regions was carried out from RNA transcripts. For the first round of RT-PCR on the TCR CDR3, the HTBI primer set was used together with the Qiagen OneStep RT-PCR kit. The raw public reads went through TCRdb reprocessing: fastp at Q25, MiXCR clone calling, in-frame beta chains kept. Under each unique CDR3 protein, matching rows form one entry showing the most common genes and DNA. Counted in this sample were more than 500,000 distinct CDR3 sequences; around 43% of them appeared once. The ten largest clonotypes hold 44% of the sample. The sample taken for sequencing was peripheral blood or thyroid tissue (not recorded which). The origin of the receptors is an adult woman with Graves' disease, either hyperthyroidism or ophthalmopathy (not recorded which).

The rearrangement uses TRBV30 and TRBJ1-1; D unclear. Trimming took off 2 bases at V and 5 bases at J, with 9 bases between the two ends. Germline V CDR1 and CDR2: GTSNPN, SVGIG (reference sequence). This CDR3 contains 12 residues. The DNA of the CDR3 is TGTGCCTGGAGTAGCCGTGGGACTGAAGCTTTCTTT. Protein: CAWSSRGTEAFF.

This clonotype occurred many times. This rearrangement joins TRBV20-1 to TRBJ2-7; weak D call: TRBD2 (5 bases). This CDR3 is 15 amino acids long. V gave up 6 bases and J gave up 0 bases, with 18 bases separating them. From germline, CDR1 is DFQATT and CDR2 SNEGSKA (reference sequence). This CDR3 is CSAPAREGSSYEQYF. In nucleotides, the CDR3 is TGCAGTGCCCCCGCCCGTGAGGGAAGCTCCTACGAGCAGTACTTC.

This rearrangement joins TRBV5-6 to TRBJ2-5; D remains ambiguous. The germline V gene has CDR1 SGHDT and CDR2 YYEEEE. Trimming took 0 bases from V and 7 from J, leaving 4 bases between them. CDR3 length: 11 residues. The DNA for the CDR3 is TGTGCCAGCAGCTTGGCGATGACCCAGTACTTC. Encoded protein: CASSLAMTQYF.

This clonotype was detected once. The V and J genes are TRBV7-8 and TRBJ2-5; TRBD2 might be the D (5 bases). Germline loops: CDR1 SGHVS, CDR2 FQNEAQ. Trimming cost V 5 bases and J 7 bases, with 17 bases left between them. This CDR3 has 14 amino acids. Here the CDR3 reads CASSPEGLMVTQYF. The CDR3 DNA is TGTGCCAGCAGCCCAGAGGGTCTAATGGTGACCCAGTACTTC.

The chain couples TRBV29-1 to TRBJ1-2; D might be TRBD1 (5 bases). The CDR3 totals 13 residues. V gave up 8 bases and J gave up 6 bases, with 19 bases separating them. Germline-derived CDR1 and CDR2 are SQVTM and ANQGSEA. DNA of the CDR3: TGCAGCTTGTTGGCATCTTCCAGGGATGGCTACACCTTC. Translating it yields CSLLASSRDGYTF.

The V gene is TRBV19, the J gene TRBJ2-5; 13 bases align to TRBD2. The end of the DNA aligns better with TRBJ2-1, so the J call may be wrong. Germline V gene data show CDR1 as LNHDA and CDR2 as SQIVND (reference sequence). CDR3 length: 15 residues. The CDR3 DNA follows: TGTGCCAGTAGATTAGGGACTAGCGGGAACCATGAGCAGTTCTTC. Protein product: CASRLGTSGNHEQFF.

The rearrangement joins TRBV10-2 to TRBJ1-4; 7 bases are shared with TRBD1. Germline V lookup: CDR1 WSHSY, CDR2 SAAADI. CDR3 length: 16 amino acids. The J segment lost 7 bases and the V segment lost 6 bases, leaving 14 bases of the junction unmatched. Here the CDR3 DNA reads TGCGCCAGCAGCAGAATTACAGGGGAACTAGGTGAAAAACTGTTTTTT. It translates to CASSRITGELGEKLFF.

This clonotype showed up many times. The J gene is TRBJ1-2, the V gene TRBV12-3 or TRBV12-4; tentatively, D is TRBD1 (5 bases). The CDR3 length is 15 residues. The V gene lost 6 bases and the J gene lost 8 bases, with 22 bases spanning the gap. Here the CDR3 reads CASRRSDGTEGGYTF. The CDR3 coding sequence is TGTGCCAGCAGACGATCAGACGGGACGGAGGGAGGCTACACCTTC.